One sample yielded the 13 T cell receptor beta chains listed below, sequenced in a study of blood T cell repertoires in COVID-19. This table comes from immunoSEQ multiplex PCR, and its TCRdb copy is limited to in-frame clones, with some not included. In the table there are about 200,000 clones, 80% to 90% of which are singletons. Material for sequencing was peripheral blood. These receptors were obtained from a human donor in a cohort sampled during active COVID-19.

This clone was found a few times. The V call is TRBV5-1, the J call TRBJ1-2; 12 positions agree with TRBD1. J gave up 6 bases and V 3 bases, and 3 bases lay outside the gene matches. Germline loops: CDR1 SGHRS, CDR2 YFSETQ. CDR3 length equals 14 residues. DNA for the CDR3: TGCGCCAGCAGCTCGGGACAGGGGGCCGATGGCTACACCTTC. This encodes CASSSGQGADGYTF. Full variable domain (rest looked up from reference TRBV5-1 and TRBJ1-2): KAGVTQTPRYLIKTRGQQVTLSCSPISGHRSVSWYQQTPGQGLQFLFEYFSETQRNKGNFPGRFSGRQFSNSRSEMNVSTLELGDSALYLCASSSGQGADGYTFGSGTRLTVV.

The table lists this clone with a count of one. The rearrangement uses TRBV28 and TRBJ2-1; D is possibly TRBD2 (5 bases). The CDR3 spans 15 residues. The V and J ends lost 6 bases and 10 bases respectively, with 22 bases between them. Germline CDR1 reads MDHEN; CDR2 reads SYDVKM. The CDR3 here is CASRDTSYGGREQFF. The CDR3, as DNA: TGTGCCAGCAGGGATACTAGTTACGGTGGTCGGGAGCAGTTCTTC.

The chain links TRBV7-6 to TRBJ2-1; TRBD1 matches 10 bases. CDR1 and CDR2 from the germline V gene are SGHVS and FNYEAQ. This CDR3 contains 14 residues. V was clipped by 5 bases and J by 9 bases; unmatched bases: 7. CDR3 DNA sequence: TGTGCCAGCAGCGACCGGACAGGGGGGAGTGAGCAGTTCTTC. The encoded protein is CASSDRTGGSEQFF.

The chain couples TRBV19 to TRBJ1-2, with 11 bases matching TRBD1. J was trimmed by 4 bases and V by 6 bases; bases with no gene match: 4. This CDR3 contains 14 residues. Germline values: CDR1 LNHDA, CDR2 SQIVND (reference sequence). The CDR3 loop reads CASSRDRGTYGYTF. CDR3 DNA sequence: TGTGCCAGTAGCCGGGACAGGGGGACCTATGGCTACACCTTC.

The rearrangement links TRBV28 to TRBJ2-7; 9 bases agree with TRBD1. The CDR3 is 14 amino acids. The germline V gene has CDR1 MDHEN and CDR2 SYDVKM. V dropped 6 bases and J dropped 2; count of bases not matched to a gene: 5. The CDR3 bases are TGTGCCAGCAGCGCCAGGGACAGGGCCTACGAGCAGTACTTC. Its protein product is CASSARDRAYEQYF. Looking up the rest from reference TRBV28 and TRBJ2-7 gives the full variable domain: DVKVTQSSRYLVKRTGEKVFLECVQDMDHENMFWYRQDPGLGLRLIYFSYDVKMKEKGDIPEGYSVSREKKERFSLILESASTNQTSMYLCASSARDRAYEQYFGPGTRLTVT.

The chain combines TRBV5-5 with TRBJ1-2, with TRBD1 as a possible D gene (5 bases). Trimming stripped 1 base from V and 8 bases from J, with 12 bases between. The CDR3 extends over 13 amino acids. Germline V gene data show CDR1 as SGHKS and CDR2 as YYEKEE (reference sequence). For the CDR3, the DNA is TGTGCCAGCAGCTTGACGGTCTGGGGCGGCTACACCTTC. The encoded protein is CASSLTVWGGYTF.

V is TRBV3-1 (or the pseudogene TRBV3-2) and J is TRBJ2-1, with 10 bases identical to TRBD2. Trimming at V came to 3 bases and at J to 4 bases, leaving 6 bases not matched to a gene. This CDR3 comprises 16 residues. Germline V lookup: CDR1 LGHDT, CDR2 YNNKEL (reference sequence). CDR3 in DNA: TGTGCCAGCAGCCATTCACTAGCGGGATTGTACAATGAGCAGTTCTTC. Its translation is CASSHSLAGLYNEQFF.

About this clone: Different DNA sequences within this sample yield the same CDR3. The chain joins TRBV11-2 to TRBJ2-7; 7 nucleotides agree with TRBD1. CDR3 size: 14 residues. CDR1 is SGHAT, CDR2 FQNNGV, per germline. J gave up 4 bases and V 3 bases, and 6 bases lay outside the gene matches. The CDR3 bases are TGTGCCAGCAGCTTGGGAGACAGGGTTTACGAGCAGTACTTC. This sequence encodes CASSLGDRVYEQYF. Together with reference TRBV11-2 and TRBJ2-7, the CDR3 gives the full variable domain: EAGVAQSPRYKIIEKRQSVAFWCNPISGHATLYWYQQILGQGPKLLIQFQNNGVVDDSQLPKDRFSAERLKGVDSTLKIQPAKLEDSAVYLCASSLGDRVYEQYFGPGTRLTVT.

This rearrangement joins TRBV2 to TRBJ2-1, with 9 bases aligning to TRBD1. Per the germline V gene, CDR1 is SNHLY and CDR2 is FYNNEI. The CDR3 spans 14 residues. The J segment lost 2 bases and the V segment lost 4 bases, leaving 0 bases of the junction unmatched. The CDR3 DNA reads TGTGCCAGCAGTGGGGACAGGGCCTACAATGAGCAGTTCTTC. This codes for CASSGDRAYNEQFF.

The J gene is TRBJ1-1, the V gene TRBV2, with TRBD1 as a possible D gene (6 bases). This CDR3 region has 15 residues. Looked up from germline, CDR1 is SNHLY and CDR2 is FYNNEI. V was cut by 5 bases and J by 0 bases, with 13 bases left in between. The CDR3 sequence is CASSPRRGMNTEAFF. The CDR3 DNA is TGTGCCAGCAGTCCCCGTAGGGGGATGAACACTGAAGCTTTCTTT.

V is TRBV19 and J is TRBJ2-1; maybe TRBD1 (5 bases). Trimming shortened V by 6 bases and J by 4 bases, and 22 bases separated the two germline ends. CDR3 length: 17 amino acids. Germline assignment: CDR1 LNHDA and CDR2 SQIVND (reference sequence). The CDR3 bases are TGTGCCAGTAGCCCCCTGAAGGGGCAGGGATTATACAATGAGCAGTTCTTC. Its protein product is CASSPLKGQGLYNEQFF.

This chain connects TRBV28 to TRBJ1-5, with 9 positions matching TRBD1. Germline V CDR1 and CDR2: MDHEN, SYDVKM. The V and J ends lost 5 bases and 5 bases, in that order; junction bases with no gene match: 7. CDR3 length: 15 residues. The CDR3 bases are TGTGCCAGCAGTCTACAGGGGGCTTGGGATCAGCCCCAGCATTTT. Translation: CASSLQGAWDQPQHF.

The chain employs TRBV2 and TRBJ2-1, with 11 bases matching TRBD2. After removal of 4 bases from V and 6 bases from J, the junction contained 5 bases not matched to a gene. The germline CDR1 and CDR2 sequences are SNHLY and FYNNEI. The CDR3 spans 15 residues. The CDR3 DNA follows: TGTGCCAGCAGTGCCCGACTAGCGGGATCCAATGAGCAGTTCTTC. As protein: CASSARLAGSNEQFF.